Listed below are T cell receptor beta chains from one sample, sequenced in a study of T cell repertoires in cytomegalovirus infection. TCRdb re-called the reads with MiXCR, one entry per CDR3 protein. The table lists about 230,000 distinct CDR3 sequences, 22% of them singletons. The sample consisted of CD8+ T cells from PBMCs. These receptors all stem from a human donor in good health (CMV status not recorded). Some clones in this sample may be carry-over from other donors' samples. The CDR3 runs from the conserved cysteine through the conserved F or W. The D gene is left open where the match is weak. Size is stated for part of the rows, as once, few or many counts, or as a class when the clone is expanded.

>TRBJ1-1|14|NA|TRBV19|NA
TGTGCCAGTAGTACCCGCGGCGGCTACACTGAAGCTTTCTTT
CASSTRGGYTEAFF
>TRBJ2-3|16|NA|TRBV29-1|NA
TGCAGCGTTGAAGGCGGGGTCCTCCCTCGCACAGATACGCAGTATTTT
CSVEGGVLPRTDTQYF
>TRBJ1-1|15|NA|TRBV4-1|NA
TGCACCAGCAGCCCCCAACCGGGACAAAAGACTGAAGCTTTCTTT
CTSSPQPGQKTEAFF
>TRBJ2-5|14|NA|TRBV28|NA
TGTGCCAGCAGTTCCATATGGGCCCAAGAGACCCAGTACTTC
CASSSIWAQETQYF
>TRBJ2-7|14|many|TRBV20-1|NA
TGCAGTGCTAGCGGGGCCATCGTAACGGACGAGCAGTACTTC
CSASGAIVTDEQYF
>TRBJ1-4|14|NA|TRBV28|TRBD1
TGTGCCAGCAGCTCACAGGGGGCGGATGAAAAACTGTTTTTT
CASSSQGADEKLFF
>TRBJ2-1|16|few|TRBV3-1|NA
TGTGCCAGCAGCCAATCTGGCGGCCTCCCCTACAATGAGCAGTTCTTC
CASSQSGGLPYNEQFF
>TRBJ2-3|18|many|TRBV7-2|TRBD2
TGTGCCAGCAGCCTACACGGTTTACTAGCGGAGAACACAGATACGCAGTATTTT
CASSLHGLLAENTDTQYF
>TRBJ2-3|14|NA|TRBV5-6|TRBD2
TGTGCCAGCAGTCGGACTAGCGGGGTTAATACGCAGTATTTT
CASSRTSGVNTQYF
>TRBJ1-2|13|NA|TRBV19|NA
TGTGCCAGCAGTATAGGAGGGGGGAGCGGCTACACCTTT
CASSIGGGSGYTF
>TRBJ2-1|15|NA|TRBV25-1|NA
TGTGCCAGCAGTGATGGCACCATCGCCCTCAATGAGCAGTTCTTC
CASSDGTIALNEQFF
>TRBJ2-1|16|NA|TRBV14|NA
TGTGCCAGCAGCCAAGATCCCGGGCGGGGTTACAATGAGCAGTTCTTC
CASSQDPGRGYNEQFF
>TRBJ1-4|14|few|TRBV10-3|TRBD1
TGTGCCATCAAAGAGGGACAGGGAACCGAAAAACTGTTTTTT
CAIKEGQGTEKLFF
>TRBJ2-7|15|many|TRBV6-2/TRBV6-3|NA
TGTGCCAGCAGCACTAGCCTTACAGGGGCCTACGAGCAGTACTTC
CASSTSLTGAYEQYF
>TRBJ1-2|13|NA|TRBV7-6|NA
TGTGCCAGCAGCTTTTTGGGGAACTATGGCTACACCTTC
CASSFLGNYGYTF
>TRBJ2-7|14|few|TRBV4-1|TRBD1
TGCGCCAGCACCCAAGGGACAGGGGACCACGAGCAGTACTTC
CASTQGTGDHEQYF
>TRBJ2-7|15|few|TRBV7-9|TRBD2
TGTGCCAGCAGCCTCTCCGGCCTCAGCGGGAACGAGCAGTACTTC
CASSLSGLSGNEQYF
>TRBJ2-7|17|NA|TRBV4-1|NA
TGCGCCAGCAGCCAAGATTCTCCGAAGGGGACGACCTACGAGCAGTACTTC
CASSQDSPKGTTYEQYF
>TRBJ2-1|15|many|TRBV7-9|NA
TGTGCCAGCAGCTTATCCGAGAGCTCCTACAATGAGCAGTTCTTC
CASSLSESSYNEQFF
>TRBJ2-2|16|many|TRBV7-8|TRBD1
TGTGCCAGCAGCTCGGGACAGGGCCAGCCAGTCGGGGAGCTGTTTTTT
CASSSGQGQPVGELFF
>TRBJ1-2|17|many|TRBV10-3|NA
TGTGCCATCAGTGAGGAACAGGCAACCGCAGCTTACTATGGCTACACCTTC
CAISEEQATAAYYGYTF
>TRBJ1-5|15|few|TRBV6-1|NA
TGTGCCAGCAGTGAACAGAGTTATAGCAATCAGCCCCAGCATTTT
CASSEQSYSNQPQHF
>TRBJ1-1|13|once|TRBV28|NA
TGTGCCAGCACTCGACTCAGGAACACTGGAGCTTTCTTT
CASTRLRNTGAFF
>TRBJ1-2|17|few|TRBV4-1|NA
TGCGCCAGCAGCCAATTCCGATTGACCGCCGCTAACTATGGCTACACCTTC
CASSQFRLTAANYGYTF
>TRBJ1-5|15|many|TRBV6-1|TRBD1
TGTGCCAGCGGACAACAGGGGGGTAGCAATCAGCCCCAGCATTTT
CASGQQGGSNQPQHF
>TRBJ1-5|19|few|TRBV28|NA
TGTGCCAGCAGTTTTGGGTCCGCCGGGACTTTTTATAGCAATCAGCCCCAGCATTTT
CASSFGSAGTFYSNQPQHF
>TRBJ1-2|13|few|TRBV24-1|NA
TGTGCCACCAGTGATTTTTCGGGATACCTCTACACCTTC
CATSDFSGYLYTF
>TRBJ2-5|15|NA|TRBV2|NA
TGTGCCAGCAGTGATTATCGGACAGATCAAGAGACCCAGTACTTC
CASSDYRTDQETQYF
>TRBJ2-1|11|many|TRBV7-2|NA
TGTGCCAGCAGCTACACAGGGTTCCTACTCTTC
CASSYTGFLLF
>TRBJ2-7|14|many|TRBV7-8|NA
TGTGCCAGCAGCCCCTGGGCAGGGTTAAACGAGCAGTACTTC
CASSPWAGLNEQYF
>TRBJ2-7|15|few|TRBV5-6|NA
TGTGCCAGCAGCCGACCCACTGGGGGGTCCTACGAGCAGTACTTC
CASSRPTGGSYEQYF
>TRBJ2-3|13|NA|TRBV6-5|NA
TGTGCCAGCAGTGGACGAGTCACAGATACGCAGTATTTT
CASSGRVTDTQYF
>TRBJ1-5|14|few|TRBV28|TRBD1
TGTGCCAGCAGTTTCGGGGCAGGGGGGTTGCCCCAGCATTTT
CASSFGAGGLPQHF
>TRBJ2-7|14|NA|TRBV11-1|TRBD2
TGTGCCAGCACCCTCGGTGGGGGGGTCAACGAGCAGTACTTC
CASTLGGGVNEQYF
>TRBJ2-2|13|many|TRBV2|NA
TGTGCCTCCACGGCAGGGGACACCGGGGAGCTGTTTTTT
CASTAGDTGELFF
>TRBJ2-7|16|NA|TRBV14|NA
TGTGCCAGCAGCCAAGATCCCGGCTCGGGGCGCTACGAGCAGTACTTC
CASSQDPGSGRYEQYF
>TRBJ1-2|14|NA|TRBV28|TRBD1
TGTGCCAGCAGTTGGACCACAAACAGGGGGGACTACACCTTC
CASSWTTNRGDYTF
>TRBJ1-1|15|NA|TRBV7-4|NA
TGTGCCAGCAGACAAATCGGGGGGATTGACACTGAAGCTTTCTTT
CASRQIGGIDTEAFF
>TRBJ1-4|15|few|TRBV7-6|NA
TGTGCCAGCAGCCCCAACAGCGCAACTAATGAAAAACTGTTTTTT
CASSPNSATNEKLFF
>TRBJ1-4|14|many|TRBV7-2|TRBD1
TGTGCCAGCAGCTGGGGGACAGGGGGTGAAAAACTGTTTTTT
CASSWGTGGEKLFF